The 23 T cell receptor beta chains below all came from one sample that was sequenced in a study of control samples from healthy donors and cancer patients. The table came from immunoSEQ multiplex PCR; TCRdb's copy has only in-frame clones and leaves some out. The sample lists over 100,000 clones; more than 90% were seen once. The sequencing sample was made of blood. Every receptor here comes from a young man in good health.

This clone was seen only once. V and J are TRBV10-3 and TRBJ1-3; D gene ambiguous. The CDR3 spans 14 residues. Between the trimmed V and J ends, which lost 2 bases and 7 bases, there was a span of 12 bases. Germline V gene sequence: CDR1 ENHRY, CDR2 SYGVKD. The DNA for the CDR3 is TGTGCCATCAGTGAGGGACTGACTCGTAACACCATATATTTT. Amino acid sequence: CAISEGLTRNTIYF.

Regarding this clone: Other DNA variants within this sample encode the same CDR3. As DNA, the CDR3 is TGCGCCAGCAGAAAAGGGGGCGAAGAGACCCAGTACTTC. It translates to CASRKGGEETQYF. J is TRBJ2-5 and V is TRBV5-1; 7 nucleotides align to TRBD1. Germline V gene sequence: CDR1 SGHRS, CDR2 YFSETQ. The CDR3 is 13 amino acids. The ends lost 5 bases at V and 3 bases at J; junction bases unmatched: 4.

This clone was recorded once. V gene TRBV9 combines with J gene TRBJ1-3; D gene unclear. Germline V gene sequence: CDR1 SGDLS, CDR2 YYNGEE. The CDR3 is 17 residues long. Trimming stripped 0 bases from V and 2 bases from J, with 15 bases between. CDR3: CASSVGSSWRPGNTIYF. The CDR3 nucleotides read TGTGCCAGCAGCGTAGGAAGCTCGTGGAGACCTGGAAACACCATATATTTT.

CDR3 in amino acids: CASSLGPSGANVLTF. The CDR3, as DNA: TGCGCCAGCAGCTTGGGGCCCTCTGGGGCCAACGTCCTGACTTTC. J is TRBJ2-6 and V is TRBV5-1; D unclear. This CDR3 has 15 residues. CDR1 and CDR2 from the germline V gene are SGHRS and YFSETQ. Trimming took off 0 bases at V and 0 bases at J, with 4 bases between the two ends.

The J gene is TRBJ1-2, the V gene TRBV9; no firm D call. CDR3 length: 13 residues. The ends were cut back, 4 bases at V and 8 bases at J, with 15 bases in the middle. Looked up from germline, CDR1 is SGDLS and CDR2 is YYNGEE. The CDR3 region is CASSSEVGYGYTF. CDR3 DNA: TGTGCCAGCAGCTCCGAGGTCGGGTACGGCTACACCTTC.

The CDR3 sequence: CASSVGDRGASGANVLTF. In DNA form, the CDR3 reads TGTGCCAGCAGCGTTGGTGACAGGGGGGCCTCTGGGGCCAACGTCCTGACTTTC. This chain connects TRBV9 to TRBJ2-6, with TRBD1 matching 9 bases. CDR1 is SGDLS, CDR2 YYNGEE, per germline. The length of the CDR3 is 18 residues. V trimming: 2 bases; J trimming: 0 bases; junction bases outside the gene matches: 6.

The chain is built from TRBV29-1 and TRBJ1-1; the D is unclear. Germline-derived CDR1 and CDR2 are SQVTM and ANQGSEA. Trimming took 0 bases from V and 0 from J, leaving 11 bases between them. This CDR3 region has 15 residues. This chain's CDR3 is CSVEDSQGMNTEAFF. DNA for the CDR3: TGCAGCGTTGAAGATAGCCAAGGGATGAACACTGAAGCTTTCTTT.

The chain is built from TRBV9 and TRBJ2-1; D might be TRBD2 (5 bases). V dropped 0 bases and J dropped 9 bases, with 13 bases sitting between them. Germline assignment: CDR1 SGDLS and CDR2 YYNGEE. CDR3 length: 14 residues. CDR3 protein: CASSVDPSPTEQFF. For the CDR3, the DNA is TGTGCCAGCAGCGTAGACCCTAGCCCGACTGAGCAGTTCTTC.

The chain carries TRBV30 and TRBJ1-1; D gene ambiguous. V was trimmed by 7 bases and J by 1 base, leaving 13 bases between them. This CDR3 comprises 13 residues. Germline V gives CDR1 GTSNPN, CDR2 SVGIG (reference sequence). CDR3 amino acids: CAFSATGNTEAFF. CDR3 sequence (DNA): TGTGCCTTTTCCGCCACGGGGAACACTGAAGCTTTCTTT.

The rearrangement uses TRBV11-2 and TRBJ1-1; D gene unclear. Germline values: CDR1 SGHAT, CDR2 FQNNGV. Trimming shortened V by 5 bases and J by 13 bases, and 17 bases separated the two germline ends. The CDR3 runs to 12 residues. The CDR3 sequence is CASSMGSILGFF. The CDR3 DNA reads as TGTGCCAGCAGCATGGGCTCGATTCTCGGTTTCTTT.

V is TRBV18 and J is TRBJ2-7, with D possibly matching TRBD1 (5 bases). Germline V CDR1 and CDR2: KGHSH, LQKENI. The CDR3 runs to 13 residues. V was trimmed by 6 bases and J by 3 bases, leaving 12 bases between them. The CDR3 region has the DNA TGTGCCAGCTCCTCGACAGCCTACTACGAGCAGTACTTC. Its translation is CASSSTAYYEQYF.

This rearrangement joins TRBV5-1 to TRBJ2-7, with 9 bases lining up with TRBD1. Germline values: CDR1 SGHRS, CDR2 YFSETQ. V gave up 2 bases and J gave up 2 bases; unmatched junction bases: 2. CDR3 length: 14 residues. The CDR3 loop reads CASSLQGATYEQYF. DNA of the CDR3: TGCGCCAGCAGCTTACAGGGGGCCACCTACGAGCAGTACTTC.

The DNA of the CDR3 is TGTGCCAGCAGCGAGGGGAGCTCCTACAATGAGCAGTTCTTC. Translated: CASSEGSSYNEQFF. The J gene is TRBJ2-1, the V gene TRBV9; D may match TRBD1 or TRBD2 (5 bases each). Trimming took 3 bases from V and 0 from J, leaving 7 bases between them. Germline V lookup: CDR1 SGDLS, CDR2 YYNGEE. The CDR3 has 14 amino acids.

The CDR3 DNA reads TGCAGCGCCGAGGGACGGAGGGGGGGATCCTACGAGCAGTACTTC. Translated, it gives CSAEGRRGGSYEQYF. This chain joins TRBV29-1 and TRBJ2-7, with a weak D call TRBD2 (7 bases). V was trimmed by 7 bases and J by 1 base, leaving 20 bases between them. Germline-derived CDR1 and CDR2 are SQVTM and ANQGSEA. The CDR3 totals 15 residues.

V and J are TRBV2 and TRBJ2-7; D gene unclear. The germline V and J ends were trimmed by 10 bases and 5 bases, with 12 bases remaining between them. This CDR3 comprises 11 residues. Germline CDR1 is SNHLY and CDR2 is FYNNEI. CDR3 protein: CAILRSNEQYF. Here the CDR3 DNA reads TGTGCCATCCTGAGATCGAACGAGCAGTACTTC.

The gene calls are TRBV4-1 and TRBJ2-5; D not resolved. The germline gives CDR1 MGHRA, CDR2 YSYEKL. V was shortened by 3 bases and J by 9 bases, with 11 bases between the two germline ends. The CDR3 has 12 residues. DNA of the CDR3: TGCGCCAGCAGCCAGGAGAATCGGCCCCAGTACTTC. It translates to CASSQENRPQYF.

This clone was observed once. V gene TRBV5-5 combines with J gene TRBJ2-2; no firm D call. Germline values: CDR1 SGHKS, CDR2 YYEKEE (reference sequence). V was pared by 0 bases and J by 7 bases, with 10 bases between. The CDR3 consists of 14 residues. The CDR3 DNA reads as TGTGCCAGCAGCTTGGAAAGTTACATCGGGGAGCTGTTTTTT. Its protein product is CASSLESYIGELFF. The entire variable domain, with the rest obtained from reference TRBV5-5 and TRBJ2-2, is as follows: DAGVTQSPTHLIKTRGQQVTLRCSPISGHKSVSWYQQVLGQGPQFIFQYYEKEERGRGNFPDRFSARQFPNYSSELNVNALLLGDSALYLCASSLESYIGELFFGEGSRLTVL.

V and J are TRBV11-2 and TRBJ1-6; D gene unclear. Trimming removed 0 bases at V and 7 bases at J, with 13 bases between. Germline CDR1 is SGHAT and CDR2 is FQNNGV. The CDR3 covers 16 residues. This CDR3 is CASSLDKGPPNSPLHF. CDR3 coding DNA: TGTGCCAGCAGCTTAGACAAAGGTCCTCCGAATTCACCCCTCCACTTT.

The V call is TRBV5-4, the J call TRBJ1-1; D may be TRBD1 (6 bases). Germline CDR1 and CDR2: SGHNT and YYREEE (reference sequence). This CDR3 is built from 17 residues. The V end lost 2 bases, the J end lost 3 bases, and 20 bases lay between the germline ends. CDR3 amino acids: CASSFRGLRGLYTEAFF. CDR3 nucleotides: TGTGCCAGCAGCTTTAGGGGGTTGCGGGGACTATACACTGAAGCTTTCTTT. Full variable domain (missing parts from reference TRBV5-4 and TRBJ1-1): ETGVTQSPTHLIKTRGQQVTLRCSSQSGHNTVSWYQQALGQGPQFIFQYYREEENGRGNFPPRFSGLQFPNYSSELNVNALELDDSALYLCASSFRGLRGLYTEAFFGQGTRLTVV.

The rearrangement uses TRBV29-1 and TRBJ1-4; D remains ambiguous. Germline V gene lookup returns CDR1 SQVTM and CDR2 ANQGSEA. The length of the CDR3 is 13 residues. Trimming took 7 bases from V and 4 from J, leaving 13 bases between them. The CDR3 bases are TGCAGCGCGACTTCAGAGCTTAATGAAAAACTGTTTTTT. Protein product: CSATSELNEKLFF.

V gene TRBV10-3 combines with J gene TRBJ1-1, with 9 bases matching TRBD1. The length of the CDR3 is 14 residues. V lost 6 bases and J lost 2; bases outside the gene matches: 4. Germline V gene data show CDR1 as ENHRY and CDR2 as SYGVKD. The CDR3 sequence: CAIRSDRGNTEAFF. CDR3 nucleotide sequence: TGTGCCATCAGGTCGGACAGGGGAAACACTGAAGCTTTCTTT.

DNA of the CDR3: TGCGCCAGCAGCTCGACGATGGGGTTGGGCCAAGAGACCCAGTACTTC. This encodes CASSSTMGLGQETQYF. This chain joins TRBV5-1 and TRBJ2-5; D is ambiguous. Trimming removed 3 bases at V and 1 base at J, with 16 bases between. Germline values: CDR1 SGHRS, CDR2 YFSETQ. The CDR3 runs 16 residues.

In the case of this clone: Additional DNA sequences in this sample encode the identical CDR3. The chain combines TRBV6-6 with TRBJ2-3, with D unresolved. Trimming stripped 0 bases from V and 2 bases from J, with 6 bases between. Germline CDR1 is MNHNY and CDR2 is SVGAGI (reference sequence). The CDR3 is 14 residues long. As DNA, the CDR3 is TGTGCCAGCAGTTACTCCCGTTACACAGATACGCAGTATTTT. This sequence encodes CASSYSRYTDTQYF.